The clone carrying this TCR beta chain was picked up a small number of times. Its target is not known. TCR beta VDJ and CDR3 were profiled, and genomic DNA was the template. TCRdb reprocessed the reads with MiXCR, giving one entry per CDR3 protein. This sample carries 130,000 or so distinct CDR3 sequences, over 55% of them seen once, and the ten largest clones take roughly 32%. This sample is part of a study of CD8+CD57+ T cells in acquired aplastic anemia. Broader study findings: Found in both controls and patients were around 29 CD8+ CDR3 sequences.

It was patients with CD8+CD57+ cell expansion by flow cytometry who were chosen for sequencing. Trimming pared 0 bases from V and 4 bases from J, leaving 16 bases between. The V gene's germline CDR1 is MGHDK and CDR2 SYGVNS. The CDR3 runs to 17 residues. The clonotype originates from a human donor with aplastic anemia. This chain connects TRBV25-1 to TRBJ2-1; tentative D call: TRBD2 (5 bases). Sample: sorted CD4+, CD8+, or CD8+CD57+ T cells (not recorded which) from PBMCs. This CDR3 is CASSEYSVRGLYNEQFF. CDR3 DNA sequence: TGTGCCAGCAGTGAATACTCAGTCCGAGGGTTATACAATGAGCAGTTCTTC.